These 6 T cell receptor beta chains originate from one sample sequenced in a study of T-cell reconstitution after alpha-beta-depleted transplantation in children. Construction of the TCRbeta library involved unique molecular identifiers. TCRdb re-called the PCR reads through MiXCR, storing one row per CDR3 protein. This sample has over 550,000 distinct CDR3 sequences, with about 10% found just once. Sequenced material: PBMCs from the stem cell graft donor, taken from the stem cell graft. These receptors were collected from a human donor who donated a stem cell graft to a child with acute myeloid leukemia.

This clonotype turned up a few times. The V and J genes are TRBV5-1 and TRBJ1-5; D not certain. Trimming removed 1 base at V and 4 bases at J, with 15 bases between. The CDR3 is 16 amino acids. Germline assignment: CDR1 SGHRS and CDR2 YFSETQ. The CDR3 sequence is CASSLSPIGLNQPQHF. DNA for the CDR3: TGCGCCAGCAGCTTGTCTCCCATCGGGCTTAATCAGCCCCAGCATTTT.

The chain uses TRBV5-1 and TRBJ2-7; D not resolved. Per germline, CDR1 SGHRS and CDR2 YFSETQ. The CDR3 loop spans 13 amino acids. The ends were cut back, 0 bases at V and 6 bases at J, with 10 bases in the middle. CDR3 nucleotides: TGCGCCAGCAGCTTGGCGTTCGTGAGCGAGCAGTACTTC. Translated, it gives CASSLAFVSEQYF. Complete variable domain (other parts from reference TRBV5-1 and TRBJ2-7): KAGVTQTPRYLIKTRGQQVTLSCSPISGHRSVSWYQQTPGQGLQFLFEYFSETQRNKGNFPGRFSGRQFSNSRSEMNVSTLELGDSALYLCASSLAFVSEQYFGPGTRLTVT.

This clonotype was seen more than once but under ten times. The chain couples TRBV4-1 to TRBJ2-3, with a possible D match to TRBD2 (6 bases). The CDR3 contains 15 residues. In germline, CDR1 is MGHRA, CDR2 YSYEKL. The V gene lost 0 bases and the J gene lost 4 bases, with 11 bases spanning the gap. The CDR3 spells CASSQDGPGADTQYF. Here the CDR3 DNA reads TGCGCCAGCAGCCAAGATGGGCCGGGAGCAGATACGCAGTATTTT.

This chain uses TRBV7-3 with TRBJ2-3; 8 bases align to TRBD2. The CDR3 spans 14 residues. Germline CDR1 SGHTA, CDR2 FQGTGA. Trimming at V came to 8 bases and at J to 3 bases, leaving 7 bases not matched to a gene. Here the CDR3 DNA reads TGTGCCAGCCAAGGGAGCGGGAGTACAGATACGCAGTATTTT. The encoded protein is CASQGSGSTDTQYF.

This clonotype was recorded at least ten times. The gene calls are TRBV29-1 and TRBJ2-5; 9 bases agree with TRBD2. Germline CDR1 and CDR2: SQVTM and ANQGSEA. The CDR3 contains 14 residues. V lost 4 bases to trimming and J lost 1 base; unmatched junction nucleotides: 4. The CDR3, as DNA: TGCAGCGTTGGGGCGGGAGGGACCCAAGAGACCCAGTACTTC. Its translation: CSVGAGGTQETQYF.

This chain links TRBV12-3 or TRBV12-4 with TRBJ2-2; D gene uncertain. Trimming cost V 3 bases and J 6 bases, with 8 bases left between them. The CDR3 is 13 residues long. DNA for the CDR3: TGTGCCAGCAGTTTCTTAGCCCCCGGGGAGCTGTTTTTT. Encoded protein: CASSFLAPGELFF.